This TCR beta chain originates from a study of technical replicates of blood from a few donors. The CDR3 contains 11 residues. Per the germline V gene, CDR1 is DFQATT and CDR2 is SNEGSKA (reference sequence). Sequenced by immunoSEQ multiplex PCR; TCRdb stores in-frame clones only, minus some. The table has roughly 76,000 clones, 91% seen once. The rearrangement uses TRBV20-1 and TRBJ1-4; TRBD1 agrees at 7 bases. This receptor was obtained from a human donor in good health. Some clones in this sample may be carry-over from other donors' samples. Sequencing was done on a sample of T cells isolated from PBMCs. In nucleotides, the CDR3 is TGCAGCCTCCGGGACAGTGAAAAACTGTTTTTT. It yields the protein CSLRDSEKLFF.